A selection of T cell receptor beta chains follows, all from one sample in a study of shared clonotypes between healthy human individuals. Repertoires were generated with immunoSEQ multiplex PCR, while TCRdb's copy carries only in-frame clones and drops some. The data hold around 99,000 clones, with 68% observed a single time. Source material: memory CD8+ T cells sorted from blood. The receptors originated from a man aged 30 to 39 in good health. CDR3s include the opening cysteine and the closing phenylalanine or tryptophan. A D gene is named only where the DNA matches it firmly. Clone size is given for some rows only: seen once, a few or many times, or a class if the clone is expanded.

>TRBJ2-5|-|TRBV7-2|15|-
CASSLGFDKGVGSDF
TGTGCCAGCAGCTTAGGGTTCGACAAGGGCGTTGGGAGTGACTTC
>TRBJ1-1|-|TRBV12-5|12|-
CASSGNSLEAFF
TGTGCTAGTTCAGGGAATTCGTTAGAAGCTTTCTTT
>TRBJ1-3|few|TRBV2|14|-
CATSLDGAGNTIYF
TGTGCCACCTCGTTGGACGGGGCTGGAAACACCATATATTTT
>TRBJ2-1|-|TRBV6-1|15|TRBD2
CASSGWTSGSNEQFF
TGTGCCAGCAGTGGATGGACTAGCGGGTCCAATGAGCAGTTCTTC
>TRBJ1-2|few|TRBV28|11|-
CASSSSYGYTF
TGTGCCAGCAGTTCGTCCTATGGCTACACCTTC
>TRBJ2-2|-|TRBV9|14|-
CASSGGALPGELFF
TGTGCCAGCAGCGGCGGGGCCCTCCCCGGGGAGCTGTTTTTT
>TRBJ2-7|-|TRBV6-5|16|-
CASSYSLTPSSYEQYF
TGTGCCAGCAGTTACTCCCTGACCCCGAGCTCCTACGAGCAGTACTTC
>TRBJ1-5|-|TRBV6-1|13|-
CASSVQGTQPQHF
TGTGCCAGCAGTGTCCAGGGGACGCAGCCCCAGCATTTT
>TRBJ1-2|few|TRBV27|13|TRBD1
CASSSGQGYGYTF
TGTGCCAGCAGTTCGGGACAGGGGTATGGCTACACCTTC
>TRBJ2-7|-|TRBV7-9|15|TRBD2
CASSSGTSVSYEQYF
TGTGCCAGCAGTTCCGGGACTAGCGTCTCCTACGAGCAGTACTTC
>TRBJ2-7|-|TRBV25-1|14|TRBD1
CASRTGQAPYEQYF
TGTGCCAGCAGAACGGGACAGGCCCCCTACGAGCAGTACTTC
>TRBJ2-7|-|TRBV4-1|16|TRBD2
CASSQGRLAGVYEQYF
TGCGCCAGCAGCCAAGGGCGACTAGCGGGAGTGTACGAGCAGTACTTC
>TRBJ2-3|few|TRBV27|15|-
CASSFHRANTDTQYF
TGTGCCAGCAGTTTCCACAGGGCGAACACAGATACGCAGTATTTT
>TRBJ2-1|-|TRBV5-5|16|TRBD1
CASSLLDRGLYNEQFF
TGTGCCAGCAGCCTACTGGACAGGGGGCTCTACAATGAGCAGTTCTTC
>TRBJ2-3|-|TRBV7-2|14|TRBD1
CASSHLDRGDTQYF
TGTGCCAGCAGCCATTTGGACAGGGGGGATACGCAGTATTTT
>TRBJ2-7|-|TRBV4-2|15|TRBD1
CASSQGTGGGYEQYF
TGTGCCAGCAGCCAAGGGACAGGGGGTGGATACGAGCAGTACTTC